A selection of T cell receptor beta chains follows, all from one sample in a study of blood T cell repertoires in COVID-19. The table came from immunoSEQ multiplex PCR; TCRdb's copy has only in-frame clones and leaves some out. The table records about 120,000 clones, more than 80% of them present only once. The sample was peripheral blood. All receptors derive from a human donor in a cohort sampled during active COVID-19. CDR3s include the opening cysteine and the closing phenylalanine or tryptophan. The D gene is left open where the match is weak. Clone sizes are given selectively: once, few, many, or a class where the clone is expanded.

abundance: .
d_gene: TRBD2
j_gene: TRBJ2-6
v_gene: TRBV9
CDR3nt: TGTGCCAGCAGCGTAGGTACTAGCGGGAGAGCTAAAGGGGCCAACGTCCTGACTTTC
CDR3aa: CASSVGTSGRAKGANVLTF

abundance: .
d_gene: TRBD1
j_gene: TRBJ1-3
v_gene: TRBV6-5
CDR3nt: TGTGCCAGCAGTAAGCAGGGGGCGCGGAGGAACACCATATATTTT
CDR3aa: CASSKQGARRNTIYF

abundance: .
d_gene: TRBD2
j_gene: TRBJ2-7
v_gene: TRBV4-2
CDR3nt: TGTGCCAGCAGCCAAGATCAGAGCGGGAGGGCTAGCGAGCAGTACTTC
CDR3aa: CASSQDQSGRASEQYF

abundance: .
d_gene: .
j_gene: TRBJ2-3
v_gene: TRBV11-1
CDR3nt: TGTGCCAGCAGCTTATCCCGGGGGGCCGGATCAGATACGCAGTATTTT
CDR3aa: CASSLSRGAGSDTQYF

abundance: .
d_gene: TRBD2
j_gene: TRBJ2-1
v_gene: TRBV11-2
CDR3nt: TGTGCCAGCAGCTTACTAGCGGGGGGCCGGAATGAGCAGTTCTTC
CDR3aa: CASSLLAGGRNEQFF

abundance: .
d_gene: TRBD1
j_gene: TRBJ2-7
v_gene: TRBV18
CDR3nt: TGTGCCAGCTCAGCGAATTCGCCGGGACAGGGGTTCGGCGAGCAGTACTTC
CDR3aa: CASSANSPGQGFGEQYF

abundance: .
d_gene: TRBD1
j_gene: TRBJ2-7
v_gene: TRBV7-8
CDR3nt: TGTGCCAGCAGCTTCTGGACAGGGCCCTACGAGCAGTACTTC
CDR3aa: CASSFWTGPYEQYF

abundance: .
d_gene: .
j_gene: TRBJ2-3
v_gene: TRBV13
CDR3nt: TGTGCCAGCAGGCGACAGACCAGCACAGATACGCAGTATTTT
CDR3aa: CASRRQTSTDTQYF

abundance: .
d_gene: TRBD1
j_gene: TRBJ1-1
v_gene: TRBV18
CDR3nt: TGTGCCAGCTCGCACAGGGGCGAAGCTTTCTTT
CDR3aa: CASSHRGEAFF

abundance: once
d_gene: .
j_gene: TRBJ1-5
v_gene: TRBV2
CDR3nt: TGTGCCAGCAGTGCGGGGGGCCCTAGGGCACGTCAGCCCCAGCATTTT
CDR3aa: CASSAGGPRARQPQHF

abundance: .
d_gene: .
j_gene: TRBJ1-5
v_gene: TRBV7-2
CDR3nt: TGTGCCAGCAGCCTACAAGGGGGTAGCAATCAGCCCCAGCATTTT
CDR3aa: CASSLQGGSNQPQHF

abundance: .
d_gene: .
j_gene: TRBJ1-5
v_gene: TRBV12-2
CDR3nt: TGTGCAAGTCGCTTAGATGGAGAGAAGTATAGCAATCAGCCCCAGCATTTT
CDR3aa: CASRLDGEKYSNQPQHF

abundance: .
d_gene: TRBD1
j_gene: TRBJ2-2
v_gene: TRBV7-9
CDR3nt: TGTGCCAGCAGCCCTCGGACAGGGCGGGACACCGGGGAGCTGTTTTTT
CDR3aa: CASSPRTGRDTGELFF

abundance: .
d_gene: TRBD2
j_gene: TRBJ2-1
v_gene: TRBV13
CDR3nt: TGTGCCAGCAGCACTTCGGGAGGACATTCCTACAATGAGCAGTTCTTC
CDR3aa: CASSTSGGHSYNEQFF

abundance: .
d_gene: .
j_gene: TRBJ1-6
v_gene: TRBV27
CDR3nt: TGTGCCAGCAGGATCGCAGGGATTTATAATTCACCCCTCCACTTT
CDR3aa: CASRIAGIYNSPLHF

abundance: .
d_gene: .
j_gene: TRBJ1-3
v_gene: TRBV30
CDR3nt: TGTGCCTGGAGTGTACTTGGGGGGACCAGCTCTGGAAACACCATATATTTT
CDR3aa: CAWSVLGGTSSGNTIYF

abundance: .
d_gene: .
j_gene: TRBJ1-4
v_gene: TRBV19
CDR3nt: TGTGCCAGTAGGACAGCGGGGAGTGAAAAACTGTTTTTT
CDR3aa: CASRTAGSEKLFF

abundance: .
d_gene: TRBD1
j_gene: TRBJ1-2
v_gene: TRBV5-6
CDR3nt: TGTGCCAGCAGCTGGGGGACAGGGGGGCTCAACAACTATGGCTACACCTTC
CDR3aa: CASSWGTGGLNNYGYTF

abundance: .
d_gene: .
j_gene: TRBJ2-1
v_gene: TRBV18
CDR3nt: TGTGCCAGCTCACTAACCGCCCGGAATGAGCAGTTCTTC
CDR3aa: CASSLTARNEQFF

abundance: few
d_gene: TRBD2
j_gene: TRBJ2-1
v_gene: TRBV3-1/TRBV3-2
CDR3nt: TGTGCCAGCAGCCAAATAGCGGGGAATGAGCAGTTCTTC
CDR3aa: CASSQIAGNEQFF

abundance: .
d_gene: .
j_gene: TRBJ1-2
v_gene: TRBV30
CDR3nt: TGTGCCTGGACCAATAGAGGGTTTCAGTATGGCTACACCTTC
CDR3aa: CAWTNRGFQYGYTF

abundance: .
d_gene: .
j_gene: TRBJ1-5
v_gene: TRBV7-2
CDR3nt: TGTGCCAGCAGCTTAGCAGGGAGGGGGCAGCCCCAGCATTTT
CDR3aa: CASSLAGRGQPQHF

abundance: .
d_gene: .
j_gene: TRBJ2-2
v_gene: TRBV7-9
CDR3nt: TGTGCCAGCAGCCCAATAGTTTCGTCGAACACCGGGGAGCTGTTTTTT
CDR3aa: CASSPIVSSNTGELFF

abundance: once
d_gene: TRBD2
j_gene: TRBJ2-1
v_gene: TRBV27
CDR3nt: TGTGCCAGCAGTTTATATGGGACTAGCGGACCCAGCTCCTACAATGAGCAGTTCTTC
CDR3aa: CASSLYGTSGPSSYNEQFF

abundance: .
d_gene: .
j_gene: TRBJ1-3
v_gene: TRBV10-3
CDR3nt: TGTGCCACCAACGTGGGGAGCTCTGGAAACACCATATATTTT
CDR3aa: CATNVGSSGNTIYF

abundance: .
d_gene: TRBD2
j_gene: TRBJ2-7
v_gene: TRBV7-9
CDR3nt: TGTGCCAGCAGAGAAGAGCGGGGGGGATACGAGCAGTACTTC
CDR3aa: CASREERGGYEQYF

abundance: .
d_gene: TRBD1
j_gene: TRBJ1-5
v_gene: TRBV6-1
CDR3nt: TGTGCCAGCAGTGACCTCACCGCCGGGACAGGGGGTGGGCAGCCCCAGCATTTT
CDR3aa: CASSDLTAGTGGGQPQHF

abundance: .
d_gene: .
j_gene: TRBJ1-1
v_gene: TRBV7-6
CDR3nt: TGTGCCAGCAGCAGTCAAGGGGGGGGGAACACTGAAGCTTTCTTT
CDR3aa: CASSSQGGGNTEAFF

abundance: once
d_gene: .
j_gene: TRBJ2-1
v_gene: TRBV4-1
CDR3nt: TGCGCCAGCAGCCCGGGACTCCAGGGCTATGAGCAGTTCTTC
CDR3aa: CASSPGLQGYEQFF

abundance: .
d_gene: TRBD1
j_gene: TRBJ1-6
v_gene: TRBV7-9
CDR3nt: TGTGCCAGCAGCAGAGCACCGGGACAGGGATCCCCTGCAGCACCCCTCCACTTT
CDR3aa: CASSRAPGQGSPAAPLHF

abundance: .
d_gene: TRBD1
j_gene: TRBJ2-7
v_gene: TRBV11-2
CDR3nt: TGTGCCAGCAGTTACCTTTCCGGGACAGGGCCATACGAGCAGTACTTC
CDR3aa: CASSYLSGTGPYEQYF

abundance: .
d_gene: TRBD1
j_gene: TRBJ1-1
v_gene: TRBV7-3
CDR3nt: TGTGCCAGCACCGAAACGCCGGGACAGGGTAATAAATTCGAAAAGTCGAACACTGAAGCTTTCTTT
CDR3aa: CASTETPGQGNKFEKSNTEAFF

abundance: .
d_gene: .
j_gene: TRBJ2-1
v_gene: TRBV9
CDR3nt: TGTGCCAGCAGCGTAGCGACATACAATGAGCAGTTCTTC
CDR3aa: CASSVATYNEQFF

abundance: few
d_gene: .
j_gene: TRBJ1-2
v_gene: TRBV7-9
CDR3nt: TGTGCCAGCAGCCCAGACATCTATGGCTACACCTTC
CDR3aa: CASSPDIYGYTF

abundance: .
d_gene: .
j_gene: TRBJ1-1
v_gene: TRBV30
CDR3nt: TGTGCCTGGTATAGAACGTCCACTGAAGCTTTCTTT
CDR3aa: CAWYRTSTEAFF

abundance: .
d_gene: .
j_gene: TRBJ2-2
v_gene: TRBV30
CDR3nt: TGTGCCTGGAGTGCCCAGGGGACCGGGGAGCTGTTTTTT
CDR3aa: CAWSAQGTGELFF

abundance: .
d_gene: .
j_gene: TRBJ2-7
v_gene: TRBV30
CDR3nt: TGTGCCTGGAGATCGGGACTTCACGAGCAGTACTTC
CDR3aa: CAWRSGLHEQYF

abundance: .
d_gene: .
j_gene: TRBJ2-3
v_gene: TRBV7-9
CDR3nt: TGTGCCAGCAGCTCAGGATCGACCGCAAAAGATACGCAGTATTTT
CDR3aa: CASSSGSTAKDTQYF

abundance: once
d_gene: TRBD1
j_gene: TRBJ1-4
v_gene: TRBV14
CDR3nt: TGTGCCAGCAGCCAAGTCACAGGGGTGCGTCAAAAACTGTTTTTT
CDR3aa: CASSQVTGVRQKLFF

abundance: .
d_gene: .
j_gene: TRBJ2-7
v_gene: TRBV28
CDR3nt: TGTGCCAGCAGTTTTAAGGGACTCCTAGGCTACGAGCAGTACTTC
CDR3aa: CASSFKGLLGYEQYF

abundance: .
d_gene: .
j_gene: TRBJ1-1
v_gene: TRBV7-9
CDR3nt: TGTGCCAGCAGCTTCATGGACAGACTGGAAGCTTTCTTT
CDR3aa: CASSFMDRLEAFF

abundance: few
d_gene: TRBD1
j_gene: TRBJ2-6
v_gene: TRBV28
CDR3nt: TGTGCCAGCAGTTATCCTCCAGGGGGCTCTGGGGCCAACGTCCTGACTTTC
CDR3aa: CASSYPPGGSGANVLTF

abundance: .
d_gene: TRBD1
j_gene: TRBJ2-3
v_gene: TRBV5-4
CDR3nt: TGTGCCAGCAGCTTGGGGACAGGGTTGGATACGCAGTATTTT
CDR3aa: CASSLGTGLDTQYF

abundance: .
d_gene: .
j_gene: TRBJ1-5
v_gene: TRBV12-3/TRBV12-4
CDR3nt: TGTGCCAGCACTGGACAGCACAATCAGCCCCAGCATTTT
CDR3aa: CASTGQHNQPQHF

abundance: .
d_gene: TRBD2
j_gene: TRBJ2-7
v_gene: TRBV4-3
CDR3nt: TGCGCCAGCAGCCAAGCAGTGGCCGGGACTAGCGGGAGAAGCCACGAGCAGTACTTC
CDR3aa: CASSQAVAGTSGRSHEQYF

abundance: .
d_gene: .
j_gene: TRBJ1-1
v_gene: TRBV11-3
CDR3nt: TGTGCCAGCAGCTTGTTGGCGGTCTCGAACACTGAAGCTTTCTTT
CDR3aa: CASSLLAVSNTEAFF

abundance: .
d_gene: .
j_gene: TRBJ1-1
v_gene: TRBV30
CDR3nt: TGTGCCTGGAGAGACCGGGGTGAAGCTTTCTTT
CDR3aa: CAWRDRGEAFF

abundance: few
d_gene: TRBD1
j_gene: TRBJ2-7
v_gene: TRBV5-1
CDR3nt: TGCGCCAGCAGTTCGGGACAGGGGACGTACGAGCAGTACTTC
CDR3aa: CASSSGQGTYEQYF

abundance: .
d_gene: .
j_gene: TRBJ2-3
v_gene: TRBV4-1
CDR3nt: TGCGCCAGCAGCCAAGATCGGGGGGCTGCAGATACGCAGTATTTT
CDR3aa: CASSQDRGAADTQYF

abundance: .
d_gene: TRBD1
j_gene: TRBJ2-1
v_gene: TRBV5-8
CDR3nt: TGTGCCAGCAGCTGGGCCGGGACAGGGGCCAATGAGCAGTTCTTC
CDR3aa: CASSWAGTGANEQFF

abundance: .
d_gene: TRBD1
j_gene: TRBJ1-1
v_gene: TRBV6-5
CDR3nt: TGTGCCAGCAGTTCCGGGACAGGGTCATTAGCTTTCTTT
CDR3aa: CASSSGTGSLAFF

abundance: .
d_gene: .
j_gene: TRBJ1-5
v_gene: TRBV7-8
CDR3nt: TGTGCCAGCAGCCATAATAGCAATCAGCCCCAGCATTTT
CDR3aa: CASSHNSNQPQHF

abundance: .
d_gene: .
j_gene: TRBJ1-1
v_gene: TRBV11-2
CDR3nt: TGTGCCAGCAGCGGGGCAGGGGAACCTGAAGCTTTCTTT
CDR3aa: CASSGAGEPEAFF

abundance: .
d_gene: TRBD2
j_gene: TRBJ2-1
v_gene: TRBV30
CDR3nt: TGTGCCTGGAGTTTTGGCGGGAGCTACAATGAGCAGTTCTTC
CDR3aa: CAWSFGGSYNEQFF

abundance: .
d_gene: TRBD1
j_gene: TRBJ1-2
v_gene: TRBV3-1/TRBV3-2
CDR3nt: TGTGCCAGCAGCCAAAAGGGGGCGAGCTATGGCTACACCTTC
CDR3aa: CASSQKGASYGYTF

abundance: .
d_gene: TRBD2
j_gene: TRBJ2-7
v_gene: TRBV13
CDR3nt: TGTGCCAGCAGCTTAGAGGACACTAGCGGGAGCAACGAGCAGTACTTC
CDR3aa: CASSLEDTSGSNEQYF

abundance: .
d_gene: .
j_gene: TRBJ2-7
v_gene: TRBV7-2
CDR3nt: TGTGCCAGCAGGCTATCCTACGAGCAGTACTTC
CDR3aa: CASRLSYEQYF

abundance: .
d_gene: TRBD2
j_gene: TRBJ2-2
v_gene: TRBV5-1
CDR3nt: TGCGCCAGCAGCTTGGTTGGAGCGGGGAGTACCGGGGAGCTGTTTTTT
CDR3aa: CASSLVGAGSTGELFF

abundance: .
d_gene: .
j_gene: TRBJ1-2
v_gene: TRBV28
CDR3nt: TGTGCCAGCAGTTTAGATAGATCAGCCGAGGGAGGCTACACCTTC
CDR3aa: CASSLDRSAEGGYTF

abundance: .
d_gene: .
j_gene: TRBJ1-1
v_gene: TRBV7-8
CDR3nt: TGTGCCAGCAGCTTCCAGATTACGACAGCGAACTGGAACACTGAAGCTTTCTTT
CDR3aa: CASSFQITTANWNTEAFF